This T cell receptor beta chain was profiled in a study of a mutant IDH1 vaccine in newly diagnosed glioma. Study information: Vaccine administration was initiated 4-6 weeks following radiotherapy alone, or with temozolomide cycles. Treated patients had a mean age of approximately 41 years and a sex split that was roughly 62% male and about 38% female. Former treatment meant radiotherapy, temozolomide, or both; the majority had gotten both.

Time point reported: week 47, end of study. Each dose delivered 300 ug of mutant IDH1 20-mer peptide subcutaneously with imiquimod. Each tumor in the donors was a new WHO grade 3 or 4 astrocytoma, IDH1-mutant and ATRX-lost. This clone qualifies as medium-sized (0.01 to 0.1%). Its antigen is as yet unknown. The germline gives CDR1 SGHNT, CDR2 YYREEE (reference sequence). The CDR3 runs 14 residues. The V and J ends lost 2 bases and 0 bases respectively, with 9 bases between them. Method: immunoSEQ multiplex PCR; TCRdb's copy keeps in-frame clones and lacks some. The data show 84,000 or so clones, 75% to 90% seen once.

This receptor was identified in a man in his forties or fifties with glioma. The sequencing here drew on PBMCs, taken from a glioma patient whose treatment included an IDH1 peptide vaccine. The gene calls are TRBV5-4 and TRBJ2-7; D is undetermined. This CDR3 reads CASSLGPNSYEQYF. CDR3 DNA sequence: TGTGCCAGCAGCTTAGGGCCAAACTCCTACGAGCAGTACTTC. The full variable domain, its missing parts supplied by reference TRBV5-4 and TRBJ2-7, is ETGVTQSPTHLIKTRGQQVTLRCSSQSGHNTVSWYQQALGQGPQFIFQYYREEENGRGNFPPRFSGLQFPNYSSELNVNALELDDSALYLCASSLGPNSYEQYFGPGTRLTVT.